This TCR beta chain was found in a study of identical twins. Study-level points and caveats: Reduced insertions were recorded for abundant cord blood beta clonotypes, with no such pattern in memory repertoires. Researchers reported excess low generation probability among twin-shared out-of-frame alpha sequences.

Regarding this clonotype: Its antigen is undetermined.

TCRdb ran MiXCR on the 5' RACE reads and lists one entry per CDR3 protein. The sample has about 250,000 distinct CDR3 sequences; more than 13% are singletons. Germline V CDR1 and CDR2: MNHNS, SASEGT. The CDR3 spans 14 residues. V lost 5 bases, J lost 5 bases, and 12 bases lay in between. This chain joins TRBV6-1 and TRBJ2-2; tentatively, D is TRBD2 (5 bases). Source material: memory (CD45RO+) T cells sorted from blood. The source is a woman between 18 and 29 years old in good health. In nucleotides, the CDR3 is TGTGCCAGCAGTCGAGGGAAAGGAACCGGGGAGCTGTTTTTT. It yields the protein CASSRGKGTGELFF.